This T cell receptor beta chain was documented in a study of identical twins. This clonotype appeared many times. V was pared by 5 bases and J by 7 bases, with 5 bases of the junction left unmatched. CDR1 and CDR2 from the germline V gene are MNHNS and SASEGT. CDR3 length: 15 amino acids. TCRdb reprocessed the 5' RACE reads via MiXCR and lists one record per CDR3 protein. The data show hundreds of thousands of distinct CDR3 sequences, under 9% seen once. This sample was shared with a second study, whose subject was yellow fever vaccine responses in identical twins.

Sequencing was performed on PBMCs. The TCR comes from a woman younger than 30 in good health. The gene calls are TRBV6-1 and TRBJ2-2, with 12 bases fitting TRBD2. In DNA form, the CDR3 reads TGTGCCAGCAGTCTAGCGGGGGGGCCAATCGGGGAGCTGTTTTTT. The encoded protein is CASSLAGGPIGELFF.